This TCR beta chain was sequenced during a study of CD8+ T cells in alopecia areata. Extracted from the samples, RNA was reverse transcribed into cDNA to serve as the sequencing template. Some clones are missing from TCRdb's copy, which holds only in-frame ones; the method was immunoSEQ multiplex PCR. The sample lists around 190,000 clones, roughly three fifths occurring once. The CDR3 has 16 residues. Germline lookup yields CDR1 MDHEN and CDR2 SYDVKM. Trimming at V came to 3 bases and at J to 5 bases, leaving 8 bases not matched to a gene. The clonotype originates from a human donor in good health. The chain recombines TRBV28 with TRBJ2-5; 11 bases match TRBD1. Sequencing was carried out using CD8+ T cells sorted from blood. The CDR3, as DNA: TGTGCCAGCAGTTTCTGGGACAGGGGGAAGGAGGAGACCCAGTACTTC. It translates to CASSFWDRGKEETQYF.